The present entry profiles one T cell receptor (beta chain) with its context. Trimming removed 2 bases from V and 1 base from J, with 14 bases in between. The CDR3 length is 16 residues. CDR1 is MNHEY, CDR2 SMNVEV, per germline (reference sequence). Here immunoSEQ multiplex PCR was the method, and the copy in TCRdb shows in-frame clones only, minus some. The sample holds about 80,000 clones, roughly 94% seen once. This entry comes from a study of T cell changes during pregnancy in multiple sclerosis. The receptor was isolated from a female donor with multiple sclerosis, enrolled in a pregnancy study. The chain has TRBV27 and TRBJ1-1; D might be TRBD1 (5 bases). The sequencing here drew on peripheral blood, taken before pregnancy. For the CDR3, the DNA is TGTGCCAGCAGTTTACTAGGGGTGGCCCAGAACACTGAAGCTTTCTTT. Translation: CASSLLGVAQNTEAFF.